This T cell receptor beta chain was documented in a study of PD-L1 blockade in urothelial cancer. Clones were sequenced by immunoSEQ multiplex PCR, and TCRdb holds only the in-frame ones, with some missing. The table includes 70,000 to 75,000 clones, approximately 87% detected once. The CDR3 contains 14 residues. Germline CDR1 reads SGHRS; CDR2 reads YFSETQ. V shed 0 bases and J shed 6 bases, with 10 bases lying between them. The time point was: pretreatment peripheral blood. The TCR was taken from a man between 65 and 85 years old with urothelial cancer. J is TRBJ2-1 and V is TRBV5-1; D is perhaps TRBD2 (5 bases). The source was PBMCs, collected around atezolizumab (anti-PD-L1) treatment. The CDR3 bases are TGCGCCAGCAGCTTGGAACGGAGGAGCAATGAGCAGTTCTTC. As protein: CASSLERRSNEQFF.